The entry below gives a single T cell receptor (beta chain) sequence along with its context. A read error may produce the germline difference seen at one junction end. After constant-region reverse-primer amplification, full-length variable regions underwent semi-nested PCR with Nested Universal Primer A. One entry per CDR3 protein, called by TCRdb with MiXCR from the 5' RACE reads. Seen here are tens of thousands of distinct CDR3 sequences, roughly a quarter observed once, and the top ten hold 3.5% to 5%. The CDR3 spans 15 residues. CDR1 and CDR2 from the germline V gene are MNHNS and SASEGT. The source material was memory CD4+ T cells sorted from blood. Regarding subset: memory CD4+ T cells, CD4+CD45RO+CD25-. V and J are TRBV6-1 and TRBJ2-6; tentatively, D is TRBD1 (5 bases). The TCR was taken from a female donor with breast cancer. In DNA form, the CDR3 reads TGTGCCAGCAGTGACGGTGTCTCTGGGGCCAACGGCCTGACTTTC. It yields the protein CASSDGVSGANGLTF.